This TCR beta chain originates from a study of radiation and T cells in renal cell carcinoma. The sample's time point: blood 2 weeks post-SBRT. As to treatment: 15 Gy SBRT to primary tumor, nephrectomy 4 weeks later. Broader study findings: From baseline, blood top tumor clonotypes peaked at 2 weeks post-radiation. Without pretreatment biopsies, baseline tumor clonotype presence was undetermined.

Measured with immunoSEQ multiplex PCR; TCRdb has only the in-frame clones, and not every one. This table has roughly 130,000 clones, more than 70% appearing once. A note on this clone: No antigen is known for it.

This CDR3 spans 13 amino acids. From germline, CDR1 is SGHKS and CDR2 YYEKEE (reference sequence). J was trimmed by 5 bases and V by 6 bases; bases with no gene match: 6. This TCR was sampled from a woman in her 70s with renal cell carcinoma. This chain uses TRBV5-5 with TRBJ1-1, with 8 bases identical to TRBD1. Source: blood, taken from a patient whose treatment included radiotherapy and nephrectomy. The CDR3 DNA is TGTGCCAGCACAGGGACAGGTCGGACTGAAGCTTTCTTT. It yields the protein CASTGTGRTEAFF.